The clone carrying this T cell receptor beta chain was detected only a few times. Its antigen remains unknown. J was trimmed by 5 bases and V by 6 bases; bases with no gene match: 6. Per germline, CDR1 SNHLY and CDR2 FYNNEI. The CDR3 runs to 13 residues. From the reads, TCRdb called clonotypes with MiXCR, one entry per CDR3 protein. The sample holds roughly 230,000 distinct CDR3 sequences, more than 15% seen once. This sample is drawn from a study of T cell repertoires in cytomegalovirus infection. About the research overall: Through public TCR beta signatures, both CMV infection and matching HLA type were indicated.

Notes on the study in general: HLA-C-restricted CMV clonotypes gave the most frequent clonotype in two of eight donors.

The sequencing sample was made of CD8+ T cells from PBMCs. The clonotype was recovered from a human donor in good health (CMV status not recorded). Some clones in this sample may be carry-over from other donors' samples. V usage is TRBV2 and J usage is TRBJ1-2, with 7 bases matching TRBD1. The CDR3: CASSPRGGYGYTF. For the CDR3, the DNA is TGTGCCAGCAGCCCCAGGGGGGGTTATGGCTACACCTTC.